This T cell receptor (beta chain) was retrieved from a study of blood T cell repertoires in COVID-19. This CDR3 contains 16 residues. Germline CDR1 is SGHAT and CDR2 is FQNNGV. Trimming removed 5 bases at V and 0 bases at J, with 14 bases between. The data were produced by immunoSEQ multiplex PCR, yet TCRdb's version contains in-frame clones alone and is incomplete. The sample yields about 60,000 clones, roughly 84% seen once. The specimen was peripheral blood. This chain links TRBV11-2 with TRBJ1-3; unclear D gene. The TCR comes from a woman between 65 and 79 years old with acute or convalescent COVID-19. The CDR3 is CASSPYRDRSGNTIYF. DNA of the CDR3: TGTGCCAGCAGCCCATACAGAGACCGCTCTGGAAACACCATATATTTT.